The 28 T cell receptor beta chains presented below share a single source sample, sequenced in a study of T cells expressing NK-cell markers. TCRdb re-analyzed the 5' RACE reads; it lists each CDR3 protein once, without DNA. This table holds 300,000 to 450,000 distinct CDR3 sequences. Material: blood T cells: a sorted CD56 or NKG2C T cell subset, CD4+ or CD8+ T cells, or bulk PBMC T cells (not recorded which). The receptor source for this set is a man between 18 and 69 years old in good health.

The V call is TRBV4-2, the J call TRBJ1-5; no DNA is available, so the TRBD1 call from TCRdb remains unchecked. Germline-derived CDR1 and CDR2 are LGHNA and YNFKEQ. CDR3 size: 16 residues. CDR3 sequence: CASSQVEFEGSQPQHF.

The chain joins TRBV28 to TRBJ1-4. Germline V gene data show CDR1 as MDHEN and CDR2 as SYDVKM. The CDR3 consists of 16 residues. CDR3 in amino acids: CASSPYRALTNEKLFF.

V is TRBV5-1 and J is TRBJ2-7; there is no DNA to check the TCRdb D call of TRBD1. Germline V gene sequence: CDR1 SGHRS, CDR2 YFSETQ. The CDR3 contains 16 residues. The CDR3 sequence is CASSPLSQRNGYEQYF.

The chain carries TRBV27 and TRBJ2-1. CDR3 size: 13 residues. CDR1 is MNHEY, CDR2 SMNVEV, per germline (reference sequence). CDR3 protein: CASRGNRYNEQFF.

This chain connects TRBV6-6 to TRBJ2-1. Germline lookup yields CDR1 MNHNY and CDR2 SVGAGI (reference sequence). This CDR3 has 11 amino acids. This CDR3 reads CASSYLGREFF.

The V call is TRBV29-1, the J call TRBJ1-2; the D call of TRBD1 rests on TCRdb alone, since no DNA is present to check it. Germline CDR1 and CDR2: SQVTM and ANQGSEA. The CDR3 has 12 residues. This CDR3 reads CSVGGGAYGYTF.

The chain uses TRBV5-1 and TRBJ1-1; with no DNA, the TCRdb D assignment of TRBD1 cannot be verified. Germline V gene lookup returns CDR1 SGHRS and CDR2 YFSETQ. The CDR3 extends over 17 amino acids. This chain's CDR3 is CASSKTGGTVMNTEAFF.

The chain links TRBV29-1 to TRBJ2-3; the D call from TCRdb, TRBD1, cannot be confirmed without DNA. CDR1 SQVTM and CDR2 ANQGSEA come from the germline V gene. The CDR3 contains 14 residues. The CDR3 spells CSDKTGFLTDTQYF.

The chain combines TRBV7-6 with TRBJ2-1. Germline-derived CDR1 and CDR2 are SGHVS and FNYEAQ. The CDR3 runs to 18 residues. The CDR3 sequence is CASSLAQSRFRSYNEQFF.

The chain combines TRBV6-1 with TRBJ2-7; the D gene TCRdb calls, TRBD1, cannot be checked with no DNA. The CDR3 runs to 15 residues. Germline V gene data show CDR1 as MNHNS and CDR2 as SASEGT. The CDR3 region is CASSAGTRSSYEQYF.

The CDR3 spells CASSLTDTEAFF. The rearrangement joins TRBV5-1 to TRBJ1-1. There are 12 residues in the CDR3. Per germline, CDR1 SGHRS and CDR2 YFSETQ.

The chain has TRBV5-1 and TRBJ1-1; TCRdb picks TRBD1, but there is no DNA to check that call. The length of the CDR3 is 19 residues. The germline gives CDR1 SGHRS, CDR2 YFSETQ. CDR3 sequence reads: CASSLVIRVATGVNTEAFF. Filled out from reference TRBV5-1 and TRBJ1-1, the complete variable domain reads KAGVTQTPRYLIKTRGQQVTLSCSPISGHRSVSWYQQTPGQGLQFLFEYFSETQRNKGNFPGRFSGRQFSNSRSEMNVSTLELGDSALYLCASSLVIRVATGVNTEAFFGQGTRLTVV.

The rearrangement joins TRBV5-5 to TRBJ2-5; without DNA, the TCRdb call of TRBD1 cannot be checked. The V gene's germline CDR1 is SGHKS and CDR2 YYEKEE (reference sequence). The CDR3 extends over 14 amino acids. CDR3 in amino acids: CASSGDRSLETQYF.

J is TRBJ1-2 and V is TRBV10-3. Germline V lookup: CDR1 ENHRY, CDR2 SYGVKD. CDR3 length equals 14 residues. The chain's CDR3 is CAISEGASYYGYTF.

The chain uses TRBV7-8 and TRBJ2-7; there is no DNA to check the TCRdb D call of TRBD1. This CDR3 region has 15 residues. Germline V CDR1 and CDR2: SGHVS, FQNEAQ. CDR3 loop: CASSQAHGQPYEQYF. Full variable domain (rest looked up from reference TRBV7-8 and TRBJ2-7): GAGVSQSPRYKVAKRGQDVALRCDPISGHVSLFWYQQALGQGPEFLTYFQNEAQLDKSGLPSDRFFAERPEGSVSTLKIQRTQQEDSAVYLCASSQAHGQPYEQYFGPGTRLTVT.

V usage is TRBV18 and J usage is TRBJ2-3; the D gene TCRdb calls, TRBD1, cannot be checked with no DNA. This CDR3 has 15 residues. Germline CDR1 and CDR2: KGHSH and LQKENI. This CDR3 is CASSPRQGKGDTQYF.

The J gene is TRBJ2-1, the V gene TRBV6-5; as DNA is missing, the TRBD2 call by TCRdb cannot be tested. The CDR3 consists of 15 residues. In germline, CDR1 is MNHEY, CDR2 SVGAGI. The CDR3 sequence: CASSYNTPRWDEQFF.

The chain is built from TRBV5-1 and TRBJ2-7. The CDR3 sequence is 14 residues long. Germline V gene lookup returns CDR1 SGHRS and CDR2 YFSETQ. CDR3 sequence reads: CASKVETVTYEQYF.

The J gene is TRBJ1-1, the V gene TRBV27; the TCRdb D gene call, TRBD1, has no DNA to confirm it. CDR1 is MNHEY and CDR2 is SMNVEV in the germline V gene (reference sequence). The CDR3 totals 13 residues. CDR3 sequence: CASTGTLNTEAFF.

J is TRBJ2-7 and V is TRBV12-5; TCRdb calls TRBD2, which cannot be checked without DNA. The CDR3 has 17 residues. CDR1 is LGHNT, CDR2 FRNRAP, per germline. This CDR3 reads CASGPTRTSGGAYEQYF.

The chain's CDR3 is CASSSKPQGAKNIQYF. The V gene is TRBV9, the J gene TRBJ2-4; the TRBD1 assignment by TCRdb is unverifiable without DNA. Per germline, CDR1 SGDLS and CDR2 YYNGEE. The CDR3 runs to 16 residues.

The J gene is TRBJ2-7, the V gene TRBV20-1. The CDR3 is 11 residues long. Germline assignment: CDR1 DFQATT and CDR2 SNEGSKA (reference sequence). The CDR3 region is CSATSFYEQYF.

The chain joins TRBV5-1 to TRBJ1-4; TCRdb outputs TRBD1, but without DNA this stays unchecked. The CDR3 covers 16 residues. Per the germline V gene, CDR1 is SGHRS and CDR2 is YFSETQ. The CDR3 sequence is CASSLAQGTGNEKLFF.

The chain couples TRBV6-5 to TRBJ1-4; the TCRdb D gene call, TRBD1, has no DNA to confirm it. Germline V lookup: CDR1 MNHEY, CDR2 SVGAGI. CDR3 size: 16 residues. CDR3 residues: CASSYNPGQGRDKLFF.

The CDR3 sequence: CASSLARKAGIETQYF. The genes are TRBV7-2 and TRBJ2-5; the TRBD2 assignment by TCRdb is unverifiable without DNA. Germline V lookup: CDR1 SGHTA, CDR2 FQGNSA. The CDR3 runs 16 residues. Looking up the rest from reference TRBV7-2 and TRBJ2-5 gives the full variable domain: GAGVSQSPSNKVTEKGKDVELRCDPISGHTALYWYRQSLGQGLEFLIYFQGNSAPDKSGLPSDRFSAERTGGSVSTLTIQRTQQEDSAVYLCASSLARKAGIETQYFGPGTRLLVL.

This chain joins TRBV5-1 and TRBJ2-6; TCRdb proposes TRBD2, but this gene call is untestable without DNA. The germline V gene has CDR1 SGHRS and CDR2 YFSETQ. CDR3 length: 14 residues. The CDR3 reads CASSLVVQPDVLTF. The full variable domain, with the rest looked up from reference TRBV5-1 and TRBJ2-6, is KAGVTQTPRYLIKTRGQQVTLSCSPISGHRSVSWYQQTPGQGLQFLFEYFSETQRNKGNFPGRFSGRQFSNSRSEMNVSTLELGDSALYLCASSLVVQPDVLTFGAGSRLTVL.

The gene calls are TRBV6-1 and TRBJ1-1; TCRdb returns TRBD1, unconfirmable since there is no DNA. Germline assignment: CDR1 MNHNS and CDR2 SASEGT. This CDR3 has 14 amino acids. The CDR3 spells CASRRNRGRTEAFF.

The rearrangement joins TRBV5-1 to TRBJ2-7; TCRdb's D call of TRBD2 is untestable without DNA. This CDR3 is 19 amino acids long. Germline values: CDR1 SGHRS, CDR2 YFSETQ. The CDR3 reads CASSLGATSGGAKTYEQYF.